The present TCR beta chain was sequenced within a study of cytomegalovirus exposure and HLA in healthy donors. Looking at the study overall: The early release's HLA-typed donors yielded approximately 82 million unique TCRs. Clustering assigned over 70% of the roughly 370 genotyped donors to the Caucasian-associated ancestry cluster.

Primers included in the PCR were 60 Vbeta and 13 Jbeta primers. Generated by immunoSEQ multiplex PCR, the TCRdb table keeps only in-frame clones and is missing some. The table has about 87,000 clones, 75% to 85% seen once. Healthy bone marrow donors made up the cohort. The CDR3 spans 16 residues. The V end lost 5 bases, the J end lost 0 bases, and 15 bases lay between the germline ends. The V gene's germline CDR1 is SGHRS and CDR2 YFSETQ. Concerning this clone itself: Its antigen is as yet unknown.

Study-wide findings and caveats: Presence/absence analysis assumed near-uniform sequencing depth across donors.

The genes are TRBV5-1 and TRBJ1-3, with a possible D match to TRBD1 (5 bases). The source material was PBMCs. The TCR comes from a woman between 40 and 50 years old in good health and CMV-seronegative. Written as DNA, the CDR3 is TGCGCCAGCAGGCAGGGTTATAGAAGCTCTGGAAACACCATATATTTT. Translating it yields CASRQGYRSSGNTIYF.